The entry below gives a single T cell receptor beta chain sequence along with its context. This sample is drawn from a study of blood T cell repertoires in COVID-19. The CDR3 is made up of 15 amino acids. Some clones are missing from TCRdb's copy, which holds only in-frame ones; the method was immunoSEQ multiplex PCR. The sample lists about 350,000 clones, approximately 90% seen once, with over 3.5% in the top ten. The sequence was obtained from a woman aged 60-75 years with COVID-19, enrolled during active disease. Sequencing was carried out using peripheral blood. This chain uses TRBV21-1 with TRBJ2-1; TRBD2 was called by the table and not checked on the DNA. TRBV21-1 is assigned pseudogene status. CDR3 loop: CASSPLAGLPIEQFF. CDR3 bases: TGTGCCAGCAGCCCACTAGCTGGGCTCCCCATTGAGCAGTTCTTC.